Below are 6 T cell receptor beta chains sequenced from a single sample in a study of cytomegalovirus exposure and HLA in healthy donors. PCR used 60 Vbeta primers and 13 Jbeta primers. Assay: immunoSEQ multiplex PCR; the TCRdb copy retains only in-frame clones and omits some. Here the sample spans roughly 150,000 clones, around 80% being singletons. The source material was PBMCs. Every receptor here comes from a male donor in good health and CMV-seronegative.

This chain links TRBV28 with TRBJ2-5; possibly TRBD2 for D (5 bases). The V end lost 5 bases, the J end lost 2 bases, and 15 bases lay between the germline ends. Germline V gene lookup returns CDR1 MDHEN and CDR2 SYDVKM. The CDR3 contains 15 residues. In DNA, the CDR3 is TGTGCCAGCAGTGACTTACTAGGGCCTCAAGAGACCCAGTACTTC. As protein: CASSDLLGPQETQYF.

This clone was recorded once. CDR3 sequence (DNA): TGCAGCGTTGAAGGGGACAGGGAGCAGTTCTTC. It encodes CSVEGDREQFF. V is TRBV29-1 and J is TRBJ2-1; 8 bases are a match to TRBD1. CDR3 length: 11 residues. Germline V CDR1 and CDR2: SQVTM, ANQGSEA. V was clipped by 1 base and J by 10 bases; unmatched bases: 0.

DNA of the CDR3: TGTGCCAGCAGCCCCGGGTGGAGACGGGGGAACGCCTACGAGCAGTACTTC. It translates to CASSPGWRRGNAYEQYF. This chain uses TRBV7-8 with TRBJ2-7; a weak D match, TRBD2 (6 bases). The CDR3 is made up of 17 amino acids. Trimming took 5 bases from V and 2 from J, leaving 22 bases between them. Germline V CDR1 and CDR2: SGHVS, FQNEAQ.

This clone was picked up a small number of times. The chain is built from TRBV5-4 and TRBJ2-7; possibly TRBD1 for D (5 bases). With 2 bases removed from V and 0 bases from J, the gap between germline ends came to 15 bases. The CDR3 covers 16 residues. The V gene's germline CDR1 is SGHNT and CDR2 YYREEE (reference sequence). The CDR3 is CASSFDSLKGSYEQYF. As DNA, the CDR3 is TGTGCCAGCAGCTTCGACAGTCTAAAGGGCTCCTACGAGCAGTACTTC.

The chain joins TRBV5-4 to TRBJ1-1; D gene uncertain. The CDR3 is 16 amino acids. V was clipped by 4 bases and J by 0 bases, with 16 bases between them. Germline CDR1 and CDR2: SGHNT and YYREEE (reference sequence). The CDR3 nucleotides are TGTGCCAGCAGCCGGGATATAGGCAGCTTGAACACTGAAGCTTTCTTT. The encoded protein is CASSRDIGSLNTEAFF.

The chain couples TRBV2 to TRBJ2-1; no clear D. V lost 11 bases and J lost 3, with 14 bases in between. The germline CDR1 and CDR2 sequences are SNHLY and FYNNEI. The CDR3 is made up of 13 amino acids. CDR3 amino acids: CASTRSIYNEQFF. CDR3 coding DNA: TGTGCCTCTACCCGGAGTATCTACAATGAGCAGTTCTTC.